This T cell receptor (beta chain) was observed in a study of T cells in Graves' hyperthyroidism and ophthalmopathy. In the case of this clonotype: Its antigen remains unidentified.

CDR1 is SGHKS, CDR2 YYEKEE, per germline (reference sequence). Trimming shortened V by 4 bases and J by 5 bases, and 20 bases separated the two germline ends. The CDR3 consists of 16 residues. There were TCR beta CDR3 regions amplified from RNA transcripts. With the HTBI primer set, the TCR CDR3 went through a first round of RT-PCR. TCRdb called the multiplex PCR reads again in MiXCR, with one record for every CDR3 protein. The sample has hundreds of thousands of distinct CDR3 sequences; roughly 15% are singletons. Active moderate-to-severe ophthalmopathy, Clinical Activity Score at least 3, NOSPECS at least 4, under 3 months' duration. Uncontrolled infections, other autoimmune diseases, pregnancy or lactation led to exclusion of patients. Clinical symptoms, serum thyroxine and TRAb, thyroid ultrasound and orbital computed tomography were used for the diagnoses. Study results and caveats: Among thyroid clonotypes expanded above 0.001, most also appeared in blood.

Sequencing was performed on blood. The chain couples TRBV5-5 to TRBJ2-3; weak D call: TRBD2 (6 bases). The TCR comes from a woman aged 45-65 years with Graves' ophthalmopathy. CDR3 sequence reads: CASSAELGRKEDTQYF. The CDR3 DNA reads as TGTGCCAGCAGCGCTGAACTGGGGAGGAAAGAAGATACGCAGTATTTT.